This T cell receptor (beta chain) originates from a study of OX40 agonist ivuxolimab in advanced cancers. The overall study: Patients with hepatocellular carcinoma, melanoma, renal cell or head and neck cancer made up the dose-escalation patients.

With regard to this clone: The antigen is unknown.

Samples of blood were obtained at baseline, on cycle 4 day 1, and on cycle 7 day 1. Overall study results and limits: Also present in some nonresponders was a low level of normalized T-cell clonal expansion.

The CDR3 consists of 14 residues. The V and J ends lost 3 bases and 3 bases respectively, with 9 bases between them. From germline, CDR1 is SGHAT and CDR2 FQNNGV. This table comes from immunoSEQ multiplex PCR, and its TCRdb copy is limited to in-frame clones, with some not included. This table holds tens of thousands of clones, about 86% found once. This specimen consisted of CD4+ or CD8+ T cells sorted from blood, obtained in a trial of the OX40 agonist ivuxolimab. This TCR came from an adult with an advanced solid tumor such as melanoma, head and neck, liver or kidney cancer. The chain recombines TRBV11-2 with TRBJ2-1; D perhaps matches TRBD2 (7 bases). CDR3 nucleotide sequence: TGTGCCAGCAGCTTGAGGGGGGGCTACAATGAGCAGTTCTTC. Protein product: CASSLRGGYNEQFF.